This T cell receptor beta chain is drawn from a study of blood T cell repertoires in COVID-19. Study-wide background: Samples of COVID-19 (acute and convalescent) were obtained from the United States, Italy and Spain. Sample material is recorded as cDNA or gDNA derived from T cells, B-cell-depleted T cells, or PBMCs.

In the original workflow: Estimation of nucleated cell counts relied on the amplification of reference gene primers. Method: immunoSEQ multiplex PCR; TCRdb's copy keeps in-frame clones and lacks some. The V and J calls and clone size were taken over from that table, and D and trimming were inferred from the DNA. The sample lists about 130,000 clones, about 86% occurring once. Losses at the gene ends were 6 bases for V and 2 bases for J; bases not matched to a gene: 4. The CDR3 has 15 amino acids. Germline CDR1 and CDR2: LGHNA and YNFKEQ. The chain uses TRBV4-2 and TRBJ2-6, with TRBD2 identical over 7 bases. The clonotype was recovered from a woman aged 45-65 years with acute or convalescent COVID-19. Specimen: peripheral blood. The DNA for the CDR3 is TGTGCCAGCAGGAGCGGGGCCCCTGGGGCCAACGTCCTGACTTTC. Its translation: CASRSGAPGANVLTF.